This TCR beta chain is drawn from a study of blood T cell repertoires in COVID-19. Study at large: PBMCs, B-cell-depleted T cells, or T cells provided the cDNA or gDNA that made up the material.

The ends lost 4 bases at V and 7 bases at J; junction bases unmatched: 7. The CDR3 consists of 17 residues. CDR1 and CDR2 (germline): KGHDR, SFDVKD. This clone was detected once. Here immunoSEQ multiplex PCR was the method, and the copy in TCRdb shows in-frame clones only, minus some. Among roughly 84,000 clones listed, roughly 80% were seen once. J is TRBJ2-2 and V is TRBV24-1; 14 bases map to TRBD2. This receptor was taken from an elderly woman with acute or convalescent COVID-19. Sequenced material: peripheral blood. The CDR3 is CATSDRLAGGPGGELFF. CDR3 sequence (DNA): TGTGCCACCAGTGACCGACTAGCGGGGGGGCCAGGCGGGGAGCTGTTTTTT.